This record looks at one TCR beta chain sequence and its context. This sample is drawn from a study of blood T cell repertoires in COVID-19. About the study: Donors in the United States, Italy and Spain gave samples during acute or convalescent COVID-19. T cells, B-cell-depleted T cells, or PBMCs provided the cDNA or gDNA that served as material.

Germline assignment: CDR1 LNHDA and CDR2 SQIVND (reference sequence). V lost 4 bases and J lost 5; bases outside the gene matches: 2. This CDR3 is built from 13 residues. Authors' data handling: It was from reference gene primer amplification that nucleated cell counts were estimated. Here immunoSEQ multiplex PCR was the method, and the copy in TCRdb shows in-frame clones only, minus some. The V and J calls and clone size were taken over from that table, and D and trimming were inferred from the DNA. This table holds tens of thousands of clones, approximately 86% found once. Source material: peripheral blood. The receptor was isolated from a man aged 35-49 years with acute or convalescent COVID-19. The chain joins TRBV19 to TRBJ1-5; 7 bases are shared with TRBD1. Here the CDR3 reads CASSRQGHQPQHF. DNA of the CDR3: TGTGCCAGTAGTAGACAGGGCCATCAGCCCCAGCATTTT.